A selection of T cell receptor beta chains follows, all from one sample in a study of T cells after yellow fever vaccination. TCRdb fed the 5' RACE reads into MiXCR, producing one record per CDR3 protein. The table lists more than 450,000 distinct CDR3 sequences, around a fifth of them singletons. The sequencing here drew on PBMCs, taken less than 25 days after the first yellow fever vaccination. The source is a man between 18 and 35 years old who received the YFV17D yellow fever vaccine. The conserved cysteine and the conserved F or W are not part of the CDR3 here. Fields, in order: J gene, V gene, clone size, CDR3 protein. The size field is filled for only some rows; it gives once, few, many or a size class.

j_gene: TRBJ2-2
v_gene: TRBV4-3
abundance: -
CDR3aa: ASSQGQGTGELF

j_gene: TRBJ2-1
v_gene: TRBV9
abundance: -
CDR3aa: ASSGMHNEQF

j_gene: TRBJ2-1
v_gene: TRBV9
abundance: few
CDR3aa: ASSVTPGLSNEQF

j_gene: TRBJ2-3
v_gene: TRBV20-1
abundance: -
CDR3aa: SAREVGGYTDTQY

j_gene: TRBJ2-7
v_gene: TRBV5-1
abundance: few
CDR3aa: ASSFGEAEQY

j_gene: TRBJ2-2
v_gene: TRBV20-1
abundance: -
CDR3aa: SAREGLAGGPSGELF

j_gene: TRBJ2-5
v_gene: TRBV4-2
abundance: -
CDR3aa: ASSQDADRAQY

j_gene: TRBJ2-2
v_gene: TRBV5-1
abundance: -
CDR3aa: ASSSRTSVGSGELF

j_gene: TRBJ1-6
v_gene: TRBV19
abundance: -
CDR3aa: ASSSPTGSSYNSPLH

j_gene: TRBJ2-4
v_gene: TRBV12-3/TRBV12-4
abundance: -
CDR3aa: ASGKGIGWKNIQY

j_gene: TRBJ2-1
v_gene: TRBV7-9
abundance: few
CDR3aa: ASSLGVLSSDEQF

j_gene: TRBJ1-1
v_gene: TRBV19
abundance: few
CDR3aa: ASSTTPRETEAF

j_gene: TRBJ2-3
v_gene: TRBV7-2
abundance: -
CDR3aa: ASRTAPDTQY

j_gene: TRBJ1-2
v_gene: TRBV12-3/TRBV12-4
abundance: -
CDR3aa: ASSLGGIESYT

j_gene: TRBJ2-3
v_gene: TRBV27
abundance: many
CDR3aa: ASSPLAGGRTQY

j_gene: TRBJ2-1
v_gene: TRBV6-1
abundance: -
CDR3aa: ASAMPGKKGNEQF

j_gene: TRBJ1-1
v_gene: TRBV10-3
abundance: -
CDR3aa: AIRAGRGNTEAF

j_gene: TRBJ1-2
v_gene: TRBV6-1
abundance: -
CDR3aa: ASSKISVNYGYT

j_gene: TRBJ1-1
v_gene: TRBV5-1
abundance: -
CDR3aa: ASSLSAEVYTEAF

j_gene: TRBJ1-5
v_gene: TRBV7-2
abundance: few
CDR3aa: ASSPPGWKPQH

j_gene: TRBJ2-1
v_gene: TRBV5-1
abundance: few
CDR3aa: ASSWTRGTNELQF

j_gene: TRBJ2-7
v_gene: TRBV12-3/TRBV12-4
abundance: -
CDR3aa: ASSFSQDSYEQY

j_gene: TRBJ2-5
v_gene: TRBV7-9
abundance: -
CDR3aa: ASGFLKETQY

j_gene: TRBJ1-1
v_gene: TRBV7-3
abundance: -
CDR3aa: ASSPRHRINTEAF

j_gene: TRBJ2-2
v_gene: TRBV7-9
abundance: many
CDR3aa: ASRSEGGELF

j_gene: TRBJ1-6
v_gene: TRBV2
abundance: -
CDR3aa: ASRKQDRRGSPLH

j_gene: TRBJ2-5
v_gene: TRBV3-1
abundance: -
CDR3aa: ASQGVEETQY